The 4 T cell receptor beta chains below all came from one sample that was sequenced in a study of blood T cell repertoires in COVID-19. Assay: immunoSEQ multiplex PCR; the TCRdb copy retains only in-frame clones and omits some. The sample consists of more than 200,000 clones, around nine tenths of them appearing once. Sequenced: PBMCs or T cells enriched from blood (not recorded which). Every receptor here comes from a woman aged 25 to 39 with acute COVID-19.

The chain recombines TRBV5-1 with TRBJ1-4, with TRBD1 matching 8 bases. The V and J ends lost 6 bases and 7 bases, in that order; junction bases with no gene match: 8. Germline V gives CDR1 SGHRS, CDR2 YFSETQ. This CDR3 has 14 residues. This chain's CDR3 is CASTQQGEGEKLFF. The CDR3 nucleotides read TGCGCCAGCACACAACAGGGGGAAGGTGAAAAACTGTTTTTT. Full variable domain (rest looked up from reference TRBV5-1 and TRBJ1-4): KAGVTQTPRYLIKTRGQQVTLSCSPISGHRSVSWYQQTPGQGLQFLFEYFSETQRNKGNFPGRFSGRQFSNSRSEMNVSTLELGDSALYLCASTQQGEGEKLFFGSGTQLSVL.

The chain has TRBV28 and TRBJ2-1; 7 positions agree with TRBD2. Germline V CDR1 and CDR2: MDHEN, SYDVKM. The J segment lost 9 bases and the V segment lost 4 bases, leaving 9 bases of the junction unmatched. This CDR3 is built from 14 residues. The CDR3 DNA reads as TGTGCCAGCAGTTCCACCCTCCCGGGAGGTGAGCAGTTCTTC. It codes for CASSSTLPGGEQFF.

The chain employs TRBV25-1 and TRBJ1-1, with unresolved D. Germline CDR1 MGHDK, CDR2 SYGVNS. The length of the CDR3 is 13 residues. The V end was cut by 4 bases, the J end by 8 bases, with 14 bases between. CDR3: CASSVAGFLEAFF. The CDR3, as DNA: TGTGCCAGCAGTGTGGCAGGATTTTTGGAAGCTTTCTTT.

J is TRBJ1-6 and V is TRBV4-3; D not certain. Germline V CDR1 and CDR2: LGHNA, YSLEER. This CDR3 spans 18 amino acids. The V end lost 1 base, the J end lost 0 bases, and 13 bases lay between the germline ends. The CDR3 coding sequence is TGCGCCAGCAGCCAAGCCGGAGCGACGAGCTCCTATAATTCACCCCTCCACTTT. It is translated as CASSQAGATSSYNSPLHF.